What follows are 2 T cell receptor beta chains derived from one specimen sequenced in a study of T cell changes during pregnancy in multiple sclerosis. Here immunoSEQ multiplex PCR was the method, and the copy in TCRdb shows in-frame clones only, minus some. Of about 50,000 clones in the sample, 90% to 95% were seen once. The sample here was CD4+ T cells from peripheral blood mononuclear cells, taken after pregnancy. Every receptor here comes from a female donor with multiple sclerosis, enrolled in a pregnancy study.

V usage is TRBV19 and J usage is TRBJ2-1, with TRBD2 matching 9 bases. J was trimmed by 4 bases and V by 1 base; bases with no gene match: 8. The CDR3 loop spans 17 amino acids. The V gene's germline CDR1 is LNHDA and CDR2 SQIVND (reference sequence). The CDR3 spells CASSIVSGRRLYNEQFF. Written as DNA, the CDR3 is TGTGCCAGTAGTATAGTTAGCGGGAGACGTTTATACAATGAGCAGTTCTTC.

The chain combines TRBV19 with TRBJ1-1; D perhaps matches TRBD1 (5 bases). Between the trimmed V and J ends, which lost 7 bases and 9 bases, there was a span of 15 bases. Per germline, CDR1 LNHDA and CDR2 SQIVND (reference sequence). This CDR3 comprises 12 residues. The CDR3 is CASTPGGGQAFF. Written as DNA, the CDR3 is TGTGCCAGTACCCCTGGCGGGGGTCAAGCTTTCTTT.